This entry features one T cell receptor beta chain sequence. The same CDR3 is also encoded by other DNA sequences in this sample. The data belong to a study of T cell changes during pregnancy in multiple sclerosis. This CDR3 is 13 amino acids long. Germline V gene lookup returns CDR1 SGHTA and CDR2 FQGNSA. Trimming took off 3 bases at V and 1 base at J, with 6 bases between the two ends. Profiled with immunoSEQ multiplex PCR; TCRdb holds only in-frame clones, not every one. The sample holds around 99,000 clones, around 90% seen once. The clonotype originates from a female donor in good health, enrolled as a control in a pregnancy study. The sample here was peripheral blood, taken in the third trimester of pregnancy. The chain is built from TRBV7-2 and TRBJ1-1; D unresolved. The DNA of the CDR3 is TGTGCCAGCAGCTTCTCAGGGAACACTGAAGCTTTCTTT. It specifies CASSFSGNTEAFF.